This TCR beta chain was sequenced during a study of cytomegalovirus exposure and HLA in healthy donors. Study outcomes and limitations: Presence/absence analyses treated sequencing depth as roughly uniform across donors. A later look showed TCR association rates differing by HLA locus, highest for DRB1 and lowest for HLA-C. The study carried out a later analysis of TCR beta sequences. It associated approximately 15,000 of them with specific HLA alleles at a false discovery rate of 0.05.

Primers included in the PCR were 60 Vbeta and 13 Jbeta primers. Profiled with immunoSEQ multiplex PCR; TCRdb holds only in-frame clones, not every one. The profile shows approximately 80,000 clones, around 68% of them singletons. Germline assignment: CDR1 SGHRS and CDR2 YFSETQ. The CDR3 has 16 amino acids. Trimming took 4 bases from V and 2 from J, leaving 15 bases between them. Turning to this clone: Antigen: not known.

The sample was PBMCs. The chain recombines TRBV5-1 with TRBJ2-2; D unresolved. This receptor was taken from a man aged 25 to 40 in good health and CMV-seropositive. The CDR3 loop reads CASSPTTGRNTGELFF. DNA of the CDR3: TGCGCCAGCAGCCCAACGACTGGAAGAAACACCGGGGAGCTGTTTTTT.